The 9 T cell receptor beta chains reported below all come from one sample, sequenced in a study of shared clonotypes between healthy human individuals. Positive CCR7 selection of CD45RO-negative cells yielded the naive CD8 cells, and terminally differentiated effector memory CD45RA+ cells were excluded. Data came from immunoSEQ multiplex PCR; TCRdb stores just in-frame clones and leaves some out. The profile shows about 680,000 clones, approximately 90% of them singletons. The sample consisted of naive CD8+ T cells sorted from blood. All receptors come from a man aged 25 to 40 in good health.

This chain uses TRBV7-9 with TRBJ2-2; maybe TRBD1 (6 bases). The V gene lost 3 bases and the J gene lost 3 bases, with 8 bases spanning the gap. CDR3 size: 14 residues. CDR1 SEHNR and CDR2 FQNEAQ come from the germline V gene (reference sequence). CDR3 sequence (DNA): TGTGCCAGCAGCTTCGAGGGGGACACCGGGGAGCTGTTTTTT. Encoded protein: CASSFEGDTGELFF.

V usage is TRBV7-8 and J usage is TRBJ1-1, with D unclear. This CDR3 comprises 15 residues. CDR1 is SGHVS and CDR2 is FQNEAQ in the germline V gene. The V gene lost 0 bases and the J gene lost 0 bases, with 8 bases spanning the gap. CDR3 coding DNA: TGTGCCAGCAGCTTAGCTAATGTGATGAACACTGAAGCTTTCTTT. Translating it yields CASSLANVMNTEAFF.

The chain uses TRBV10-1 and TRBJ2-1; the D gene could be TRBD1 or TRBD2 (5 bases each). CDR3 size: 14 residues. The germline V gene has CDR1 WNHNN and CDR2 SYGVQD (reference sequence). Trimming cost V 3 bases and J 3 bases, with 9 bases left between them. The CDR3 DNA sequence: TGCGCCAGCAGTGAACAGGAGGTCTACAATGAGCAGTTCTTC. It encodes CASSEQEVYNEQFF.

CDR3 protein: CASSEGFVRDEQYF. In nucleotides, the CDR3 is TGTGCCAGCAGTGAAGGATTCGTCAGGGACGAGCAGTACTTC. The genes are TRBV6-1 and TRBJ2-7; D perhaps matches TRBD1 (5 bases). This CDR3 region has 14 residues. Trimming stripped 1 base from V and 5 bases from J, with 12 bases between. CDR1 MNHNS and CDR2 SASEGT come from the germline V gene.

The chain uses TRBV6-6 and TRBJ1-1; no clear D gene. Germline CDR1 reads MNHNY; CDR2 reads SVGAGI (reference sequence). The ends were cut back, 2 bases at V and 0 bases at J, with 10 bases in the middle. This CDR3 contains 15 residues. DNA for the CDR3: TGTGCCAGCAGTTACGACGGGCGGTTGAACACTGAAGCTTTCTTT. Translation gives CASSYDGRLNTEAFF.

The chain recombines TRBV10-3 with TRBJ2-1; TRBD2 aligns across 9 bases. The germline V gene encodes CDR1 ENHRY and CDR2 SYGVKD. Unmatched junction bases numbered 13, after V lost 6 bases and J lost 1 base. This CDR3 is 18 amino acids long. DNA of the CDR3: TGTGCCATCAGGAATACGGGACTAGCAGACTCTTCCTACAATGAGCAGTTCTTC. Translation: CAIRNTGLADSSYNEQFF.

Concerning this clone itself: The sample carries other DNA sequences with the same CDR3. The rearrangement joins TRBV7-9 to TRBJ2-7; D is uncertain. The V gene lost 5 bases and the J gene lost 3 bases, with 8 bases spanning the gap. Germline V gene data show CDR1 as SEHNR and CDR2 as FQNEAQ (reference sequence). The CDR3 runs 12 residues. The CDR3 region has the DNA TGTGCCAGCAGCATAGGCGGCTACGAGCAGTACTTC. Translation: CASSIGGYEQYF.

The chain employs TRBV6-5 and TRBJ2-7, with no clear D. V was trimmed by 6 bases and J by 3 bases, leaving 15 bases between them. Germline CDR1 is MNHEY and CDR2 is SVGAGI. The CDR3 length is 14 residues. CDR3 DNA: TGTGCCAGCAGCTCCTCCCCCGCGAACTACGAGCAGTACTTC. Its protein is CASSSSPANYEQYF.

This rearrangement joins TRBV7-6 to TRBJ1-4, with D unclear. V shed 1 base and J shed 5 bases, with 11 bases lying between them. The germline V gene encodes CDR1 SGHVS and CDR2 FNYEAQ. The CDR3 consists of 15 residues. The CDR3 protein is CASSLERAGNEKLFF. DNA for the CDR3: TGTGCCAGCAGCTTAGAAAGGGCGGGGAATGAAAAACTGTTTTTT.